This T cell receptor (beta chain) was captured by sequencing in a study of identical twins. General study points: There was more out-of-frame TCR alpha sharing in monozygotic twins than models estimated.

Trimming pared 7 bases from V and 6 bases from J, leaving 16 bases between. The CDR3 has 14 residues. Germline loops: CDR1 SNHLY, CDR2 FYNNEI. TCRdb analysed the 5' RACE reads with MiXCR anew, one entry per CDR3 protein. The sample holds some 1,600,000 distinct CDR3 sequences, roughly a third seen once. With respect to this clonotype: Antigen unknown.

This sequence was found in a newborn girl in good health. The sequenced sample was cord blood. The chain combines TRBV2 with TRBJ2-1; tentatively, D is TRBD1 or TRBD2 (6 bases each). The CDR3 sequence: CASNLGGLSNEQFF. In DNA, the CDR3 is TGTGCCAGCAACTTGGGGGGCCTGAGCAATGAGCAGTTCTTC. Supplemented by reference TRBV2 and TRBJ2-1, the full variable domain reads EPEVTQTPSHQVTQMGQEVILRCVPISNHLYFYWYRQILGQKVEFLVSFYNNEISEKSEIFDDQFSVERPDGSNFTLKIRSTKLEDSAMYFCASNLGGLSNEQFFGPGTRLTVL.